This T cell receptor (beta chain) was recovered during a study of blood T cell repertoires in COVID-19. Study context: Researchers got acute and convalescent COVID-19 samples from the United States, Italy and Spain.

Germline lookup yields CDR1 SGHDN and CDR2 FVKESK. V lost 1 base to trimming and J lost 4 bases, with 8 bases between them. CDR3 length equals 14 residues. Sequencing used immunoSEQ multiplex PCR; TCRdb keeps in-frame clones, though not all of them. The sample lists under 30,000 clones; about 91% were seen once. This clonotype was sampled from a human donor in a cohort sampled during active COVID-19. The specimen was peripheral blood. The J gene is TRBJ1-3, the V gene TRBV14; D unresolved. CDR3 region: CASSQAGGGNTIYF. CDR3 DNA: TGTGCCAGCAGCCAAGCAGGAGGCGGAAACACCATATATTTT.